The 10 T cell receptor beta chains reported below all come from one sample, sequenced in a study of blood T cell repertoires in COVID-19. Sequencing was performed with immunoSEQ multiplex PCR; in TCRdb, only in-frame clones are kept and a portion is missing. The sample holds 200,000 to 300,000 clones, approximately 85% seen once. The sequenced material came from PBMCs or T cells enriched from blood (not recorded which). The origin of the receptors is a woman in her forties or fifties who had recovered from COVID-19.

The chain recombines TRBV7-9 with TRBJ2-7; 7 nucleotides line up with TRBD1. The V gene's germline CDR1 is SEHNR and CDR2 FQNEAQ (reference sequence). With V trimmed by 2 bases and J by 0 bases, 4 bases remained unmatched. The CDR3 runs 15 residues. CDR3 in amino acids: CASSLTRDSSYEQYF. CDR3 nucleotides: TGTGCCAGCAGCTTAACCCGGGACAGCTCCTACGAGCAGTACTTC.

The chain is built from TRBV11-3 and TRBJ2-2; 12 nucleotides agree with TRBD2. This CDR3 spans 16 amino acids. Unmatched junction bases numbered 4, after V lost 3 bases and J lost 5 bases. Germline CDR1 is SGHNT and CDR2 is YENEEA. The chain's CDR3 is CASSFRLAGVTGELFF. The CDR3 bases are TGTGCCAGCAGCTTCCGACTAGCGGGAGTGACCGGGGAGCTGTTTTTT.

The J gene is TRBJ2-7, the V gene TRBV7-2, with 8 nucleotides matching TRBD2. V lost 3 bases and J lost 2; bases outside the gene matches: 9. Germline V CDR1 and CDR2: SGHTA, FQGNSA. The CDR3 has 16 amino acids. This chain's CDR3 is CASSFGGAGGTYEQYF. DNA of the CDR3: TGTGCCAGCAGCTTCGGGGGGGCGGGAGGAACCTACGAGCAGTACTTC.

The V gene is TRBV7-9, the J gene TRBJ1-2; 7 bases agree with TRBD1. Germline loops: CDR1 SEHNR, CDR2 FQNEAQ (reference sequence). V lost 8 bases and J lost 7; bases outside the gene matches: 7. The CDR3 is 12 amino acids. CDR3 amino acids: CASQQGIAGYTF. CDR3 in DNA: TGTGCCAGCCAACAGGGGATCGCTGGCTACACCTTC.

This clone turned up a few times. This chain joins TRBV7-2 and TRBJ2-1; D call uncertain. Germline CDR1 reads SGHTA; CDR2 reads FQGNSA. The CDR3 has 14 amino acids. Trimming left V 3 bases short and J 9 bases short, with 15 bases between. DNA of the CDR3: TGTGCCAGCAGCTTGTTTACAGCCCACGGTGAGCAGTTCTTC. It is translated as CASSLFTAHGEQFF.

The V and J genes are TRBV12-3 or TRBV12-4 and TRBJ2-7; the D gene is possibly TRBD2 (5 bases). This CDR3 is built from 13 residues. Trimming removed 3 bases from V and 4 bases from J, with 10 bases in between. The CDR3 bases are TGTGCCAGCAGTTTTTCGGGGATATACGAGCAGTACTTC. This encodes CASSFSGIYEQYF.

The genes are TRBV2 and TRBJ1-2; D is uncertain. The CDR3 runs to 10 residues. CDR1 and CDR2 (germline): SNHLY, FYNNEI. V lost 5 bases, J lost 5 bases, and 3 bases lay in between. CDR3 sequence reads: CASSQYGYTF. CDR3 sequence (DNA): TGTGCCAGCAGTCAATATGGCTACACCTTC.

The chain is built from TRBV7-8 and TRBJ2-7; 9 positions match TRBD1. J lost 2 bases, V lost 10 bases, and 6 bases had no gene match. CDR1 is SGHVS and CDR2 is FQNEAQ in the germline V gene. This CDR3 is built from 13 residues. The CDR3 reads CATGQGKTYEQYF. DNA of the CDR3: TGTGCCACCGGACAGGGGAAGACCTACGAGCAGTACTTC.

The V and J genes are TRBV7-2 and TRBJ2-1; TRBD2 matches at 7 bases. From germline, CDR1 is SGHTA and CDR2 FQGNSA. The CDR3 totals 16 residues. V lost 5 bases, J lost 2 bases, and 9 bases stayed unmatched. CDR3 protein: CASSPRGGPAYNEQFF. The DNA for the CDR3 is TGTGCCAGCAGCCCCCGGGGAGGGCCCGCCTACAATGAGCAGTTCTTC.

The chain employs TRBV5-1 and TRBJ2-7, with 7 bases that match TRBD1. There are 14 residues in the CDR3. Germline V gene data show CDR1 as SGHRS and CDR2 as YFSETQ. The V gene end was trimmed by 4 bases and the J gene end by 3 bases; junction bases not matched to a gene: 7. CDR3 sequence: CASSRNRDSYEQYF. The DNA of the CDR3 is TGCGCCAGCAGCCGGAATCGGGACAGCTACGAGCAGTACTTC.